This T cell receptor beta chain stems from a study of CD8 T cells in ankylosing spondylitis. Study-level findings and limits: Relatively scarce in peripheral blood, disease-linked clones were CD8+. It was reported that disease-linked clones were significantly enriched in matched ankylosing spondylitis synovial fluid. Earlier studies detected some motif variants in reactive arthritis synovial fluid and blood. Ankylosing spondylitis blood seemed to carry a telltale TCR beta motif made of under ten highly homologous variants.

On this clonotype: Its antigen is undetermined.

V was clipped by 3 bases and J by 2 bases; unmatched bases: 4. Germline-derived CDR1 and CDR2 are DFQATT and SNEGSKA (reference sequence). CDR3 size: 15 residues. Making use of molecular barcodes, quantitative 5'-RACE generated TCR beta libraries. TCRdb passed the 5' RACE reads through MiXCR, listing each CDR3 protein once. The sample contains approximately 440,000 distinct CDR3 sequences, more than 15% of which appear only once. The specimen sequenced was blood, either unsorted or a sorted T cell fraction (not recorded which). This TCR came from a male donor with ankylosing spondylitis. The gene calls are TRBV20-1 and TRBJ2-3, with TRBD2 matching over 11 bases. Written as DNA, the CDR3 is TGCAGTGCTAGCACTAGCGGGGGCCTCACAGATACGCAGTATTTT. Residues: CSASTSGGLTDTQYF.